The T cell receptor beta chain described here comes from a study of Ad26.COV2.S vaccination and SARS-CoV-2 variants. Study-level information: By the intramuscular route, Ad26.COV2.S was given once, or twice 56 days apart. Study conclusions and caveats: For non-spike TCRs, breadth in vaccine recipients resembled that in placebo recipients.

About this clone: Its target is unknown.

The repertoire was sequenced with immunoSEQ multiplex PCR; TCRdb's copy has only in-frame clones and lacks some. The data show about 680,000 clones, 70% to 90% seen once. Stated treatment: 19 received Ad26.COV2.S at low or high dose, single or two shots; about 5 received placebo; per-sample allocation not given. It was on day 63 after the first vaccine or placebo injection that samples were taken. The receptor comes from a person between 18 and 60 years old who received the Ad26.COV2.S COVID-19 vaccine or a placebo. This specimen consisted of peripheral blood, obtained in a trial of Ad26.COV2.S vaccine versus placebo.

The CDR3 DNA reads as TGCAGCGTTGAGGTCTCACGGACCGGGGAGCTGTTTTTT. It is translated as CSVEVSRTGELFF. The chain employs TRBV29-1 and TRBJ2-2; D gene unclear. The length of the CDR3 is 13 residues. The germline CDR1 and CDR2 sequences are SQVTM and ANQGSEA. The V and J ends lost 3 bases and 5 bases respectively, with 10 bases between them.